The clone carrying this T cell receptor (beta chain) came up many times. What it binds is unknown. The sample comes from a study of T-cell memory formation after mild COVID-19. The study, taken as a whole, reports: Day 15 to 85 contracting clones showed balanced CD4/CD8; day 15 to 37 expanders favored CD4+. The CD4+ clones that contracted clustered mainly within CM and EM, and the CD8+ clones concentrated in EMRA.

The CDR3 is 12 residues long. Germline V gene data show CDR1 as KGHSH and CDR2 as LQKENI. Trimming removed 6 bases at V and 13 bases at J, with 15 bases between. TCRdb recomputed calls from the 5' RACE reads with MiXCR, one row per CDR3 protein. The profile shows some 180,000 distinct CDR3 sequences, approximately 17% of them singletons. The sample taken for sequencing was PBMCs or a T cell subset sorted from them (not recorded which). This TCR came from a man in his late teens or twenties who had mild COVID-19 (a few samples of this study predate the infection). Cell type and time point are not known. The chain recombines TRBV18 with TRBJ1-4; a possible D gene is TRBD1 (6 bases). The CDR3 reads CASSQEQTGLFF. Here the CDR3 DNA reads TGTGCCAGCTCCCAGGAGCAGACAGGACTGTTTTTT. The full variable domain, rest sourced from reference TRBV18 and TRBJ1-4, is NAGVMQNPRHLVRRRGQEARLRCSPMKGHSHVYWYRQLPEEGLKFMVYLQKENIIDESGMPKERFSAEFPKEGPSILRIQQVVRGDSAAYFCASSQEQTGLFFGSGTQLSVL.